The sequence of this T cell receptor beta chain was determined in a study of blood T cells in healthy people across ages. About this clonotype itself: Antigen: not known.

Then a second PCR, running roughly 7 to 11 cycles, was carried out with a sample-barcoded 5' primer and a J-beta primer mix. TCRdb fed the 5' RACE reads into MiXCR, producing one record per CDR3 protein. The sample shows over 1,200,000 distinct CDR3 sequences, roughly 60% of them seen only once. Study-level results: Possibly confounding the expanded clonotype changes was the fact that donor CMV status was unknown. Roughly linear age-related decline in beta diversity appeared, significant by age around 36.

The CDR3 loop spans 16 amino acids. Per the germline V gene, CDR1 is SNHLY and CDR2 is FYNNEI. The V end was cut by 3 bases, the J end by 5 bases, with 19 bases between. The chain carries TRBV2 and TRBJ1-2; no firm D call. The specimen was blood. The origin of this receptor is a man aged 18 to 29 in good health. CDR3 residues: CASSEVTLASLYGYTF. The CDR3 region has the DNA TGTGCCAGCAGTGAGGTGACATTAGCTTCCCTATATGGCTACACCTTC.